This TCR beta chain emerged from a study of blood T cell repertoires in COVID-19. Study overall: Both acute and convalescent COVID-19 samples were obtained from the United States, Italy and Spain. T cells, B-cell-depleted T cells, or PBMCs provided the cDNA or gDNA that served as material.

The CDR3 spans 15 residues. V shed 7 bases and J 0 bases; nucleotides not matched to a gene: 6. Per germline, CDR1 MGHRA and CDR2 YSYEKL. In the original analysis: Amplification of reference gene primers provided the estimated nucleated cell counts. Sequenced by immunoSEQ multiplex PCR; TCRdb stores in-frame clones only, minus some. V and J calls plus clone size are reproduced from that table; the DNA served to infer D and trimming. The sample consists of under 110,000 clones, over 70% of them appearing once. The V call is TRBV4-1, the J call TRBJ2-3; 8 bases align to TRBD2. The sequencing sample was made of peripheral blood. This sequence originates from a human donor with acute or convalescent COVID-19. The donor label of this sample is uncertain. CDR3 protein: CASTGRGLSTDTQYF. The CDR3 region has the DNA TGCGCCAGCACCGGGAGGGGACTGAGCACAGATACGCAGTATTTT.